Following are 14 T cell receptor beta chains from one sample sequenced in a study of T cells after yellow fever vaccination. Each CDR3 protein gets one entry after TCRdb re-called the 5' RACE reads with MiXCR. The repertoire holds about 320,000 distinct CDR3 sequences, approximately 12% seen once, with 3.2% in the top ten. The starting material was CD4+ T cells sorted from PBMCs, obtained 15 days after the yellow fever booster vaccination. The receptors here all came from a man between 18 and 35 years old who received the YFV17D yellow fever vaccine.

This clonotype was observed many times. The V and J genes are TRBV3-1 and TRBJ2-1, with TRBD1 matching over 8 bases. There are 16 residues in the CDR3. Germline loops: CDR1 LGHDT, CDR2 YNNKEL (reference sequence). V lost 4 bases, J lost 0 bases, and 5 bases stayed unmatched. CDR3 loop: CASSLTGQASYNEQFF. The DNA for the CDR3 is TGTGCCAGCAGCCTAACGGGACAGGCCTCCTACAATGAGCAGTTCTTC.

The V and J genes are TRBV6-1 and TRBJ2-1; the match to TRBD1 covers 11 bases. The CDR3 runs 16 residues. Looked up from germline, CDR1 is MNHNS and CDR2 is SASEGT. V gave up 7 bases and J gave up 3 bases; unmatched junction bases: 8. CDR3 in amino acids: CASIRGTGGFYNEQFF. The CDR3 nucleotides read TGTGCCAGCATCCGAGGGACAGGGGGTTTCTACAATGAGCAGTTCTTC.

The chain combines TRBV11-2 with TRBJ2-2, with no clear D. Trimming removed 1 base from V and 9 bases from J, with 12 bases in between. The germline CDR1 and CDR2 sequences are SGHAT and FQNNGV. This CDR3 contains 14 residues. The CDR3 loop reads CASSLGSPGWELFF. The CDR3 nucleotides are TGTGCCAGCAGCTTAGGTTCCCCCGGGTGGGAGCTGTTTTTT.

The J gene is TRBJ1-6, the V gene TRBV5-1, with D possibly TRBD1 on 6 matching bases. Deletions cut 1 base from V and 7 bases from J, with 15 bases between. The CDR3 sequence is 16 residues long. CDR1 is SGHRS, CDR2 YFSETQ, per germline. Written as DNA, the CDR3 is TGCGCCAGCAGCTTGAGTCCAGGGGCTGGCAATTCACCCCTCCACTTT. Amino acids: CASSLSPGAGNSPLHF.

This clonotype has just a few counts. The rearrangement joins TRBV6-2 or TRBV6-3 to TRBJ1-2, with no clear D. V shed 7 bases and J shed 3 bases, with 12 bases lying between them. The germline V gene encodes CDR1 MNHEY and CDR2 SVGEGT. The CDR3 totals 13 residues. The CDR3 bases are TGTGCCAGCAAACTTTCAAGAGACTATGGCTACACCTTC. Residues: CASKLSRDYGYTF.

The DNA of the CDR3 is TGTGCTAGTGGTTTGAGGGGAGTAGACACCGGGGAGCTGTTTTTT. It specifies CASGLRGVDTGELFF. The chain combines TRBV12-5 with TRBJ2-2, with D tentatively TRBD1 or TRBD2 (5 bases each). The CDR3 loop spans 15 amino acids. The V gene's germline CDR1 is LGHNT and CDR2 FRNRAP. V was pared by 2 bases and J by 3 bases, with 10 bases between.

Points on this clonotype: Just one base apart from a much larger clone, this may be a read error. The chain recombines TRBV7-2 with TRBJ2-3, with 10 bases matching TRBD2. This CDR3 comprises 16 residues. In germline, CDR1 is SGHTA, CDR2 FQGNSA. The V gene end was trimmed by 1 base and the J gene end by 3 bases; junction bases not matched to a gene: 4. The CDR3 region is CASSLVSSGGTDTQYF. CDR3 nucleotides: TGTGCCAGCAGCTTAGTCTCTAGCGGGGGTACAGATACGCAGTATTTT.

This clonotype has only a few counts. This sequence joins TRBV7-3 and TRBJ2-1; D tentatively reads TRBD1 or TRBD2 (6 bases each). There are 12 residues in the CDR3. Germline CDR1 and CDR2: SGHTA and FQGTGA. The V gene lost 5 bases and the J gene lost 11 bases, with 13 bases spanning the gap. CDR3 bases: TGTGCCAGCAGCCTCCCGGGGGCTCAGCAGTTCTTC. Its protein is CASSLPGAQQFF.

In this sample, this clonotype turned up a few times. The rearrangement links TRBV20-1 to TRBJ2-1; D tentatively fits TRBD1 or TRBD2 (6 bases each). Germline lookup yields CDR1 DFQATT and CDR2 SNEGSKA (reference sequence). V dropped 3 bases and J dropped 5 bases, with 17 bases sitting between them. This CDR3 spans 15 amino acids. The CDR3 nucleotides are TGCAGTGCTAGCGGGGGCCTAAAGTTGAACAATGAGCAGTTCTTC. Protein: CSASGGLKLNNEQFF.

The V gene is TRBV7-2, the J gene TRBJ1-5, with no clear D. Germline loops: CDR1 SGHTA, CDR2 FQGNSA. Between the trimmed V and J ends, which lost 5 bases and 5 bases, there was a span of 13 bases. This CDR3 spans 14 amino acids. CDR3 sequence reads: CASSPWTADQPQHF. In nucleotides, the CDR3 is TGTGCCAGCAGCCCCTGGACGGCTGATCAGCCCCAGCATTTT.

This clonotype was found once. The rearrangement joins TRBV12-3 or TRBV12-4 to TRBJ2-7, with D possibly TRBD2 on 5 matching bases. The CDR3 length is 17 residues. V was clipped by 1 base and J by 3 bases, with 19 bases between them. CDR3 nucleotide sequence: TGTGCCAGCAGTTTAGGTCGGAGAGAAGCGGAGTTCTACGAGCAGTACTTC. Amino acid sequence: CASSLGRREAEFYEQYF.

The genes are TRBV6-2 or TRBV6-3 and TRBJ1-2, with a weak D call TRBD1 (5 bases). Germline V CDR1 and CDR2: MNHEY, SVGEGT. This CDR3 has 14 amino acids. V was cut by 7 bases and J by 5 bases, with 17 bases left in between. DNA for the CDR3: TGTGCCAGCACCCCCGGAGCAGGGAAGTATGGCTACACCTTC. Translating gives CASTPGAGKYGYTF.

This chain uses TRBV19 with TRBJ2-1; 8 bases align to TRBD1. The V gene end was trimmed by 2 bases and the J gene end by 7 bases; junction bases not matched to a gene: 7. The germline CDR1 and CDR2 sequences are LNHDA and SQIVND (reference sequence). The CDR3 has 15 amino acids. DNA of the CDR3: TGTGCCAGTAGTATATTAGGACAGGGTGGAAATGAGCAGTTCTTC. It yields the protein CASSILGQGGNEQFF.

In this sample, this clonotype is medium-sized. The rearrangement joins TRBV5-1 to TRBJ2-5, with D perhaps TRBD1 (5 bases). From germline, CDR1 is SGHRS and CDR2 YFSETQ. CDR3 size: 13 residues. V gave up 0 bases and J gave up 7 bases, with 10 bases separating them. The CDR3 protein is CASSLDLQGTQYF. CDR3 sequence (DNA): TGCGCCAGCAGCTTGGACCTGCAGGGGACCCAGTACTTC.